These 2 T cell receptor beta chains were all obtained from the same sample, sequenced in a study of blood T cell repertoires in COVID-19. Sequenced by immunoSEQ multiplex PCR; TCRdb stores in-frame clones only, minus some. The sample has about 91,000 clones, just over 85% seen once. The specimen was peripheral blood. These TCRs come from a woman in her 70s with acute or convalescent COVID-19.

The gene calls are TRBV27 and TRBJ2-1; D perhaps matches TRBD2 (5 bases). There are 17 residues in the CDR3. Germline V gives CDR1 MNHEY, CDR2 SMNVEV (reference sequence). Trimming removed 6 bases at V and 0 bases at J, with 18 bases between. CDR3 amino acids: CASSLLRTGSSYNEQFF. The CDR3 DNA reads TGTGCCAGCAGCCTCCTTCGGACTGGGAGCTCCTACAATGAGCAGTTCTTC.

The V call is TRBV28, the J call TRBJ2-7; D perhaps matches TRBD1 (5 bases). V lost 2 bases and J 3 bases, leaving 11 bases between the germline ends. CDR1 and CDR2 (germline): MDHEN, SYDVKM. This CDR3 is 14 amino acids long. The CDR3 here is CASSLVGQVYEQYF. CDR3 nucleotides: TGTGCCAGCAGTTTAGTGGGGCAAGTCTACGAGCAGTACTTC.